These T cell receptor beta chains were read from a single sample in a study of blood T cell repertoires in COVID-19. Measured with immunoSEQ multiplex PCR; TCRdb has only the in-frame clones, and not every one. The sample has 250,000 to 350,000 clones, about 83% seen once. Material: peripheral blood. These receptors were obtained from a woman between 50 and 59 years old with acute or convalescent COVID-19. The CDR3 runs from the conserved cysteine through the conserved F or W. The D gene is left open where the match is weak. The size of a clone is reported for some rows only, either as once, few or many, or as a class for expanded clones.

abundance	j_gene	d_gene	v_gene	CDR3aa	CDR3nt
NA	TRBJ2-7	NA	TRBV5-1	CASSPSVGGEYEQYF	TGCGCCAGCAGCCCTTCAGTCGGAGGGGAGTACGAGCAGTACTTC
NA	TRBJ1-2	TRBD1	TRBV7-2	CASSLEGGVGRNGYTF	TGTGCCAGCAGCTTAGAAGGGGGCGTAGGGAGAAATGGCTACACCTTC
NA	TRBJ2-7	TRBD2	TRBV5-6	CASSLLTSGIYEQYF	TGTGCCAGCAGCTTGTTGACTAGCGGGATCTACGAGCAGTACTTC
NA	TRBJ1-1	NA	TRBV27	CASSLRQSLEAFF	TGTGCCAGCAGTCTACGACAGAGCCTTGAAGCTTTCTTT
few	TRBJ1-5	TRBD1	TRBV28	CASKQGGSQPQHF	TGTGCCAGCAAGCAGGGGGGTAGCCAGCCCCAGCATTTT
NA	TRBJ2-3	NA	TRBV5-1	CASSLGGFWRTTRSTDTQYF	TGCGCCAGCAGCTTGGGTGGTTTCTGGCGGACAACCCGTAGCACAGATACGCAGTATTTT
NA	TRBJ2-3	NA	TRBV9	CASSVAPGSTDTQYF	TGTGCCAGCAGCGTAGCCCCAGGTAGCACAGATACGCAGTATTTT
NA	TRBJ1-3	NA	TRBV4-2	CASSQRDISGNTIYF	TGTGCCAGCAGCCAACGGGACATCTCTGGAAACACCATATATTTT
NA	TRBJ2-5	TRBD1	TRBV18	CASSPYRGTETQYF	TGTGCCAGCTCACCTTACAGGGGGACGGAGACCCAGTACTTC
NA	TRBJ1-4	NA	TRBV7-9	CASSLAGGIDEKLFF	TGTGCCAGCAGCTTAGCCGGGGGGATAGACGAAAAACTGTTTTTT